This TCR beta chain was recorded in a study of blood T cell repertoires in COVID-19. Study-wide context: Whether acute or convalescent, the COVID-19 samples came from the United States, Italy and Spain. Sources were T cells, B-cell-depleted T cells, or PBMCs; the material itself was cDNA or gDNA.

In the original analysis: Scientists estimated how many nucleated cells there were by amplifying reference gene primers. The data were produced by immunoSEQ multiplex PCR, yet TCRdb's version contains in-frame clones alone and is incomplete. V, J and clone size are taken as reported in that table, and D and trimming were inferred from the DNA itself. Of some 130,000 clones in the sample, 75% to 90% were seen once. The J segment lost 7 bases and the V segment lost 3 bases, leaving 14 bases of the junction unmatched. This CDR3 is built from 16 residues. Germline-derived CDR1 and CDR2 are SGHDT and YYEEEE.

The receptor was isolated from a man aged 45-65 years with active COVID-19. Sequences were obtained from peripheral blood. The chain couples TRBV5-6 to TRBJ2-5; 8 nucleotides agree with TRBD2. In nucleotides, the CDR3 is TGTGCCAGCAGCTCGTCGGCGGGGGGCCCACGGGTGACCCAGTACTTC. Translated: CASSSSAGGPRVTQYF.